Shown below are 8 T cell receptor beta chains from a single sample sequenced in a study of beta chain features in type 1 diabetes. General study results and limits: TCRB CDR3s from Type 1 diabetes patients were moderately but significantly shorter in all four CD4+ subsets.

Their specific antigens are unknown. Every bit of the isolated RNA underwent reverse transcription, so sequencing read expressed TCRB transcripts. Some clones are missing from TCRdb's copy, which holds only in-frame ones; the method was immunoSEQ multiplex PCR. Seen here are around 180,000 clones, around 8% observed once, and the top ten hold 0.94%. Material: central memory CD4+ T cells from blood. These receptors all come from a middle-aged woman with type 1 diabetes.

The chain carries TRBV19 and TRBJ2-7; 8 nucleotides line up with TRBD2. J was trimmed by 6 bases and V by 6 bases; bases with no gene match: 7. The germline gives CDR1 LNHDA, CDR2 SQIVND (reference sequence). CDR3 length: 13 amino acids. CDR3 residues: CASSPSGGGEQYF. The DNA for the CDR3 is TGTGCCAGTAGCCCCTCGGGGGGGGGCGAGCAGTACTTC. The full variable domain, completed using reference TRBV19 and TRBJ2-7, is DGGITQSPKYLFRKEGQNVTLSCEQNLNHDAMYWYRQDPGQGLRLIYYSQIVNDFQKGDIAEGYSVSREKKESFPLTVTSAQKNPTAFYLCASSPSGGGEQYFGPGTRLTVT.

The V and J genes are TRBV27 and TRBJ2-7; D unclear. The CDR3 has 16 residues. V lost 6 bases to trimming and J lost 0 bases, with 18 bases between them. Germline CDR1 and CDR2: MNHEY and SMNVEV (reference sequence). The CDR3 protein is CASSPFGSSSSYEQYF. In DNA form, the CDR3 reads TGTGCCAGCAGCCCTTTTGGTAGCAGTAGCTCCTACGAGCAGTACTTC.

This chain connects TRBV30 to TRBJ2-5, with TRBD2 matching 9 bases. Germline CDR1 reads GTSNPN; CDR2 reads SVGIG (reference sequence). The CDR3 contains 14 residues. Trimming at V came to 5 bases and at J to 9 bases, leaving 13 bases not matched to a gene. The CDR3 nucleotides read TGTGCCTGGGAAGAGACTAGCGGATATGGGTCCCAGTACTTC. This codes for CAWEETSGYGSQYF.

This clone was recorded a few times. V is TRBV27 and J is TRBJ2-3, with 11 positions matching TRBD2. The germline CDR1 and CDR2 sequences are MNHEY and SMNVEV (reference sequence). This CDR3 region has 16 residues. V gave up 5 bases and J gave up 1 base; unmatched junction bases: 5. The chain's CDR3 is CASSRTSGSGTDTQYF. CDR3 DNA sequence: TGTGCCAGCAGTAGGACTAGCGGGTCTGGCACAGATACGCAGTATTTT.

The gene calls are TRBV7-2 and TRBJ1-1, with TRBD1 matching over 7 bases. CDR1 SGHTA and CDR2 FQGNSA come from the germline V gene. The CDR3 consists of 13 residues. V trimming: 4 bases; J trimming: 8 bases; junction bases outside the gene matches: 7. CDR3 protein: CASSSRDSLEAFF. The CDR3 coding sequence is TGTGCCAGCAGCTCCCGGGACAGTCTCGAAGCTTTCTTT.

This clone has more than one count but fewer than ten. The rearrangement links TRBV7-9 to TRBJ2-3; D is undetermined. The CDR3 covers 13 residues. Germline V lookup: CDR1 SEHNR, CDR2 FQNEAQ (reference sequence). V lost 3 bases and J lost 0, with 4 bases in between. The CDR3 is CASSFGSTDTQYF. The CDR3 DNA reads TGTGCCAGCAGCTTTGGCAGCACAGATACGCAGTATTTT.

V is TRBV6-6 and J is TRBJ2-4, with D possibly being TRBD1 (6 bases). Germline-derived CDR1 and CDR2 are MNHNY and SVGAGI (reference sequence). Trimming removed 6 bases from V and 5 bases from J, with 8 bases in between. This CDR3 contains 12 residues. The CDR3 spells CASRAGENIQYF. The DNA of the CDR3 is TGTGCCAGCAGGGCAGGGGAAAACATTCAGTACTTC.

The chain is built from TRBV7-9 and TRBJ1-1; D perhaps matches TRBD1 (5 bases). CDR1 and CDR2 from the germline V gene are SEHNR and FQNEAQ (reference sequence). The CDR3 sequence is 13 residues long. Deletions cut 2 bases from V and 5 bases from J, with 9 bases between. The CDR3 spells CASSLRGETEAFF. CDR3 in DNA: TGTGCCAGCAGCTTAAGGGGCGAGACTGAAGCTTTCTTT. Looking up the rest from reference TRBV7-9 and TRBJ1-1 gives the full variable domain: DTGVSQNPRHKITKRGQNVTFRCDPISEHNRLYWYRQTLGQGPEFLTYFQNEAQLEKSRLLSDRFSAERPKGSFSTLEIQRTEQGDSAMYLCASSLRGETEAFFGQGTRLTVV.